These 2 T cell receptor beta chains originate from one sample sequenced in a study of cytotoxic CD8 clonotypes in ibrutinib-treated CLL. Libraries were prepared by immunoSEQ multiplex PCR; TCRdb keeps only in-frame clonotypes and omits some of them. Seen here are some 14,000 clones, 52% observed once, and the top ten hold under 35%. The specimen was PBMCs, collected at a roughly 25-month disease-progression time point, from a patient treated with ibrutinib. The receptors here all came from a human donor with chronic lymphocytic leukemia.

The chain recombines TRBV4-1 with TRBJ2-5; TRBD2 matches at 15 bases. Germline values: CDR1 MGHRA, CDR2 YSYEKL. Trimming took 4 bases from V and 4 from J; bases not matched to a gene: 7. The CDR3 length is 17 residues. The CDR3 is CASSRPGTSGGLETQYF. The CDR3 DNA reads as TGCGCCAGCAGCCGTCCCGGGACTAGCGGGGGGCTAGAGACCCAGTACTTC.

CDR3 sequence reads: CASSLSSSENEQYF. The CDR3 nucleotides read TGCGCCAGCAGCTTGTCGTCTAGCGAAAACGAGCAGTACTTC. The chain is built from TRBV5-1 and TRBJ2-7, with D perhaps TRBD2 (6 bases). Trimming took 1 base from V and 5 from J, leaving 13 bases between them. The length of the CDR3 is 14 residues. Germline V CDR1 and CDR2: SGHRS, YFSETQ. Variable domain in full (rest from reference TRBV5-1 and TRBJ2-7): KAGVTQTPRYLIKTRGQQVTLSCSPISGHRSVSWYQQTPGQGLQFLFEYFSETQRNKGNFPGRFSGRQFSNSRSEMNVSTLELGDSALYLCASSLSSSENEQYFGPGTRLTVT.